The clone carrying this TCR beta chain occurred many times. Its antigen is as yet unknown. This sample is part of a study of read filtering for tumor transcriptome and immune sequencing. Overall study: 8 or 9 patients were R-ISS I, roughly 15 were R-ISS II, about seven were R-ISS III. DNase treatment preceded whole-transcriptome library preparation.

Study observations and caveats: Single-read clonotypes: approximately 87% of IR-seq clonotypes (approximately 3.7% of reads), 74.6% of RNA-seq clonotypes (around 48% of reads). Compared with RNA-seq, IR-seq gave much higher clonotype depth and reliability.

The library was built from about 0.4 ug RNA with molecular barcoded adaptors for alpha/delta and beta/gamma chains. TCRdb processed the reads anew with MiXCR; each CDR3 protein has one entry. The repertoire holds under 150,000 distinct CDR3 sequences, with roughly 13% as singletons. Germline assignment: CDR1 MGHRA and CDR2 YSYEKL. The length of the CDR3 is 15 residues. After removal of 2 bases from V and 0 bases from J, the junction contained 2 bases not matched to a gene. The origin of this receptor is a donor aged 40 or older with multiple myeloma. The V call is TRBV4-1, the J call TRBJ2-7, with 9 bases fitting TRBD2. The sequenced material came from a population of CD138-negative cells sorted from bone marrow. CDR3 nucleotides: TGCGCCAGCAGCCAAACTAGCGGGTTCTCCTACGAGCAGTACTTC. Translating it yields CASSQTSGFSYEQYF.